A single sample is the source of the 24 T cell receptor beta chains below, sequenced in a study of CD8 T cells in Susac syndrome. With random hexamers, roughly 0.45 to 1 ug RNA was reverse transcribed. TCRdb itself ran the immunoSEQ multiplex PCR reads through MiXCR, one entry per CDR3 protein. Counted here are 150,000 or so distinct CDR3 sequences, 85% to 95% occurring once; the ten biggest clones make up roughly 0.14%. Sequenced input: CD4+ T cells from PBMCs. Source of these receptors: a human donor with Susac syndrome.

The table lists this clonotype with a count of one. The chain couples TRBV20-1 to TRBJ2-4, with 8 bases lining up with TRBD1. The germline CDR1 and CDR2 sequences are DFQATT and SNEGSKA (reference sequence). CDR3 size: 12 residues. J was trimmed by 9 bases and V by 5 bases; bases with no gene match: 6. Here the CDR3 DNA reads TGCAGTGCTGAGCATGACAGGGGCATTCAGTACTTC. The encoded protein is CSAEHDRGIQYF.

The chain joins TRBV23-1 to TRBJ2-5; D might be TRBD2 (5 bases). TRBV23-1 is filed as an ORF, its function uncertain. Trimming removed 0 bases at V and 2 bases at J, with 16 bases between. CDR3 length: 17 amino acids. The CDR3: CASSQSTLAEIQETQYF. CDR3 in DNA: TGCGCCAGCAGTCAATCGACGCTAGCAGAGATTCAAGAGACCCAGTACTTC.

The CDR3 bases are TGTGCCAGCAGCTTAGGGACAGGGGGCTTTGCGACCCAGTACTTC. Protein: CASSLGTGGFATQYF. The chain combines TRBV7-9 with TRBJ2-5, with 11 bases matching TRBD1. V gave up 1 base and J gave up 7 bases; unmatched junction bases: 5. The CDR3 contains 15 residues. Germline values: CDR1 SEHNR, CDR2 FQNEAQ (reference sequence). Full variable domain (outside the CDR3, taken from reference TRBV7-9 and TRBJ2-5): DTGVSQNPRHKITKRGQNVTFRCDPISEHNRLYWYRQTLGQGPEFLTYFQNEAQLEKSRLLSDRFSAERPKGSFSTLEIQRTEQGDSAMYLCASSLGTGGFATQYFGPGTRLLVL.

The rearrangement links TRBV3-1 to TRBJ1-4; 8 positions match TRBD1. This CDR3 comprises 16 residues. The germline V gene encodes CDR1 LGHDT and CDR2 YNNKEL (reference sequence). With 2 bases clipped from V and 4 bases from J, the junction kept 6 bases outside the gene matches. This CDR3 reads CASSQPSTGVNEKLFF. The CDR3, as DNA: TGTGCCAGCAGCCAACCGTCGACAGGGGTTAATGAAAAACTGTTTTTT.

This clonotype was recorded once. This chain joins TRBV28 and TRBJ2-1, with 9 bases aligning to TRBD2. The CDR3 runs to 15 residues. Unmatched junction bases numbered 10, after V lost 5 bases and J lost 8 bases. Germline V gene lookup returns CDR1 MDHEN and CDR2 SYDVKM. The CDR3 region is CASSTSSGVLHEQFF. The CDR3 DNA is TGTGCCAGCAGTACATCTAGCGGGGTATTGCATGAGCAGTTCTTC.

The V gene is TRBV6-1, the J gene TRBJ1-2; no firm D call. Trimming removed 0 bases from V and 5 bases from J, with 4 bases in between. The CDR3 is made up of 12 amino acids. Per the germline V gene, CDR1 is MNHNS and CDR2 is SASEGT. The CDR3 DNA follows: TGTGCCAGCAGTGAAGCTGGATATGGCTACACCTTC. Its translation: CASSEAGYGYTF.

V and J are TRBV2 and TRBJ2-1, with D possibly TRBD2 on 5 matching bases. Germline V lookup: CDR1 SNHLY, CDR2 FYNNEI. V was trimmed by 4 bases and J by 5 bases, leaving 12 bases between them. This CDR3 is built from 14 residues. The CDR3 DNA sequence: TGTGCCAGCAGTGGAGGGAAGGGCGACAATGAGCAGTTCTTC. Its translation: CASSGGKGDNEQFF. The variable domain in full, with the rest retrieved from reference TRBV2 and TRBJ2-1, is EPEVTQTPSHQVTQMGQEVILRCVPISNHLYFYWYRQILGQKVEFLVSFYNNEISEKSEIFDDQFSVERPDGSNFTLKIRSTKLEDSAMYFCASSGGKGDNEQFFGPGTRLTVL.

V gene TRBV12-3 or TRBV12-4 combines with J gene TRBJ1-6, with D possibly TRBD1 on 5 matching bases. This CDR3 contains 12 residues. Trimming took off 6 bases at V and 9 bases at J, with 9 bases between the two ends. CDR3 in amino acids: CASRAGISPLHF. The CDR3 nucleotides read TGTGCCAGCAGGGCAGGGATTTCACCCCTCCACTTT.

This chain links TRBV28 with TRBJ2-6, with 7 bases lining up with TRBD1. V gave up 8 bases and J gave up 3 bases; unmatched junction bases: 7. CDR1 MDHEN and CDR2 SYDVKM come from the germline V gene. This CDR3 is 15 amino acids long. This chain's CDR3 is CASRKSGGGANVLTF. CDR3 DNA: TGTGCCAGCCGCAAATCAGGGGGTGGGGCCAACGTCCTGACTTTC.

The chain combines TRBV20-1 with TRBJ2-1; unclear D gene. This CDR3 comprises 11 residues. Trimming took 3 bases from V and 10 from J, leaving 10 bases between them. Germline V lookup: CDR1 DFQATT, CDR2 SNEGSKA (reference sequence). The CDR3 DNA reads as TGCAGTGCTAGTCGAGTAGGCGAGCAGTTCTTC. This translates into CSASRVGEQFF.

V and J are TRBV19 and TRBJ1-1, with TRBD1 matching 7 bases. The CDR3 consists of 15 residues. J gave up 1 base and V 8 bases, and 10 bases lay outside the gene matches. Germline CDR1 is LNHDA and CDR2 is SQIVND (reference sequence). CDR3 protein: CASASEGAPNTEAFF. CDR3 nucleotides: TGTGCCAGTGCCTCGGAGGGGGCACCGAACACTGAAGCTTTCTTT.

This chain links TRBV25-1 with TRBJ2-5; unclear D gene. The CDR3 loop spans 11 amino acids. V was shortened by 7 bases and J by 5 bases, with 8 bases between the two germline ends. Germline CDR1 reads MGHDK; CDR2 reads SYGVNS. CDR3 sequence (DNA): TGTGCCAGCAAGAGCGCCGAGACCCAGTACTTC. It codes for CASKSAETQYF.

The chain couples TRBV29-1 to TRBJ1-1; D not resolved. From germline, CDR1 is SQVTM and CDR2 ANQGSEA. Trimming took off 7 bases at V and 5 bases at J, with 5 bases between the two ends. The CDR3 totals 9 residues. CDR3 sequence (DNA): TGCAGCGCGGATACTGAAGCTTTCTTT. Its translation is CSADTEAFF.

The rearrangement links TRBV27 to TRBJ1-2, with 8 bases lining up with TRBD1. The J segment lost 7 bases and the V segment lost 6 bases, leaving 7 bases of the junction unmatched. The germline V gene encodes CDR1 MNHEY and CDR2 SMNVEV (reference sequence). This CDR3 is built from 13 residues. CDR3 residues: CASRRQGKVGYTF. The CDR3 DNA sequence: TGTGCCAGCAGACGACAGGGGAAGGTTGGCTACACCTTC.

The chain joins TRBV20-1 to TRBJ1-1; a weak D match, TRBD1 (5 bases). This CDR3 comprises 11 residues. Germline assignment: CDR1 DFQATT and CDR2 SNEGSKA (reference sequence). With 5 bases removed from V and 10 bases from J, the gap between germline ends came to 14 bases. As DNA, the CDR3 is TGCAGTGCTGGGACTGAAAGAGGAGCTTTCTTT. This encodes CSAGTERGAFF.

The chain has TRBV12-3 or TRBV12-4 and TRBJ1-4; D might be TRBD1 (6 bases). V gave up 5 bases and J gave up 3 bases, with 13 bases separating them. The CDR3 has 15 residues. The CDR3 protein is CASSLGGGSNEKLFF. CDR3 in DNA: TGTGCCAGCAGTCTGGGGGGCGGATCTAATGAAAAACTGTTTTTT.

The rearrangement joins TRBV21-1 to TRBJ2-2. TRBV21-1 is assigned pseudogene status. The CDR3 has 14 residues. The CDR3 here is CASRAFMNTGELFF. CDR3 bases: TGTGCCAGCAGAGCATTTATGAACACCGGGGAGCTGTTTTTT.

V is TRBV7-2 and J is TRBJ2-7; 8 positions agree with TRBD2. The CDR3 has 14 residues. The V gene's germline CDR1 is SGHTA and CDR2 FQGNSA. V dropped 3 bases and J dropped 0; count of bases not matched to a gene: 1. DNA for the CDR3: TGTGCCAGCAGCTTGCTAGCGGGCTCCTACGAGCAGTACTTC. Translation: CASSLLAGSYEQYF.

The gene calls are TRBV25-1 and TRBJ2-3, with TRBD1 identical over 8 bases. The CDR3 loop spans 16 amino acids. Germline trimming cut 2 bases from V and 3 bases from J; bases unmatched to any gene: 7. Germline V gene data show CDR1 as MGHDK and CDR2 as SYGVNS. The CDR3 region is CASSEPGQGITDTQYF. DNA for the CDR3: TGTGCCAGCAGTGAACCTGGACAGGGTATTACAGATACGCAGTATTTT.

This clonotype was counted once. The chain couples TRBV2 to TRBJ1-4, with 8 bases aligning to TRBD1. Germline CDR1 is SNHLY and CDR2 is FYNNEI. V lost 6 bases, J lost 8 bases, and 8 bases stayed unmatched. The CDR3 extends over 14 amino acids. The CDR3 protein is CASSRGQGGEKLFF. CDR3 DNA sequence: TGTGCCAGCAGCCGCGGACAGGGAGGGGAAAAACTGTTTTTT.

This chain connects TRBV20-1 to TRBJ1-2, with D possibly being TRBD1 (5 bases). The CDR3 runs to 13 residues. Germline V CDR1 and CDR2: DFQATT, SNEGSKA (reference sequence). V was pared by 2 bases and J by 3 bases, with 10 bases between. The CDR3 region has the DNA TGCAGTGCTAGAAAACAGGTGGACTATGGCTACACCTTC. Amino acid sequence: CSARKQVDYGYTF.

This clonotype was seen only once. The chain uses TRBV29-1 and TRBJ2-1; TRBD2 matches 9 bases. J gave up 9 bases and V 4 bases, and 19 bases lay outside the gene matches. The CDR3 is 17 amino acids. Germline-derived CDR1 and CDR2 are SQVTM and ANQGSEA. DNA for the CDR3: TGCAGCGTTGCTTCCCCATCACGCCTAGCGGGACTAAGTGAGCAGTTCTTC. The encoded protein is CSVASPSRLAGLSEQFF.

The chain combines TRBV12-3 or TRBV12-4 with TRBJ1-4, with D possibly being TRBD1 (5 bases). The CDR3 has 14 residues. V dropped 3 bases and J dropped 7 bases, with 12 bases sitting between them. The CDR3 DNA sequence: TGTGCCAGCAGTTTTCGCCAGGGAGGTGAAAAACTGTTTTTT. Protein sequence: CASSFRQGGEKLFF.

The V and J genes are TRBV23-1 and TRBJ2-2, with 11 bases aligning to TRBD1. TRBV23-1 is sorted into the ORF group, with uncertain function. This CDR3 is built from 19 residues. J lost 5 bases, V lost 5 bases, and 16 bases had no gene match. CDR3 region: CASSTGTGGSQSETGELFF. CDR3 sequence (DNA): TGCGCCAGCAGTACCGGGACAGGGGGAAGTCAGTCGGAGACCGGGGAGCTGTTTTTT.